This T cell receptor beta chain was obtained from a study of cytomegalovirus exposure and HLA in healthy donors. Trimming took off 5 bases at V and 3 bases at J, with 15 bases between the two ends. Germline CDR1 reads SGHNT; CDR2 reads YYREEE (reference sequence). The CDR3 has 14 residues. The study ran its PCR with 60 Vbeta and 13 Jbeta primers. Libraries were prepared by immunoSEQ multiplex PCR; TCRdb keeps only in-frame clonotypes and omits some of them. The repertoire holds 75,000 to 85,000 clones, with less than 85% as singletons. A note on this clone: Its antigen is not known.

Study-wide findings and caveats: An analysis that came later showed most CMV-associated TCR beta chains appearing HLA-restricted. Owing to their indistinguishability, certain V segments, notably TRBV6-2 and TRBV6-3, were excluded.

The sequenced sample consisted of PBMCs. The rearrangement links TRBV5-4 to TRBJ2-7; TRBD2 might be the D (5 bases). This clonotype was obtained from a male donor in good health and CMV-seronegative. The CDR3 spells CASSQNPGVYEQYF. The CDR3 nucleotides are TGTGCCAGCAGTCAGAACCCCGGGGTCTACGAGCAGTACTTC.